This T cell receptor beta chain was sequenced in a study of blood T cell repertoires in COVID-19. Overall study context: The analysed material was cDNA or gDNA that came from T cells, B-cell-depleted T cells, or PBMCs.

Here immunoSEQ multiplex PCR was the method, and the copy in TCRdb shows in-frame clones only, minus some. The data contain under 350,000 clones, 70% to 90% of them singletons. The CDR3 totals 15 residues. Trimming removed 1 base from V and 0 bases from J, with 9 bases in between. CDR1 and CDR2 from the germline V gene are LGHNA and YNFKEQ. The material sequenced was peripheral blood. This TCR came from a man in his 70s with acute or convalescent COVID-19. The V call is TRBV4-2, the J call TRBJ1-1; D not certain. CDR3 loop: CASSQVFRLNTEAFF. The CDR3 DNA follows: TGTGCCAGCAGCCAAGTTTTTCGGTTGAACACTGAAGCTTTCTTT.